One sample yielded the 29 T cell receptor beta chains listed below, sequenced in a study of regulatory T cells in long-lasting Graves disease. This sample's time point: persistent/refractory GD, antithyroid drugs over 5 years with positive TRAb. From RNA extracted from PBMCs, the TCR library was made. The authors built TCR beta libraries using iRepertoire HTBI primers and Arm-PCR of CDR3 regions. MiXCR, run by TCRdb on the multiplex PCR reads, gives a single entry per CDR3 protein. The repertoire holds over 650,000 distinct CDR3 sequences, with approximately 29% as singletons. The sample consisted of peripheral blood mononuclear cells (PBMCs), taken when the disease was refractory, from a patient treated with antithyroid drugs. The receptors were sampled from a female donor with Graves disease.

This clonotype was seen more than once but under ten times. The V call is TRBV19, the J call TRBJ2-7, with TRBD2 matching 7 bases. The CDR3 has 15 amino acids. Germline V gene data show CDR1 as LNHDA and CDR2 as SQIVND (reference sequence). J gave up 0 bases and V 1 base, and 3 bases lay outside the gene matches. CDR3 residues: CASSIAGRSSYEQYF. The CDR3 DNA is TGTGCCAGTAGTATAGCCGGGAGGAGCTCCTACGAGCAGTACTTC.

This chain connects TRBV13 to TRBJ2-7; weak D call: TRBD1 (5 bases). Trimming shortened V by 3 bases and J by 5 bases, and 11 bases separated the two germline ends. This CDR3 has 13 residues. CDR1 PRHDT and CDR2 FYEKMQ come from the germline V gene (reference sequence). CDR3 in amino acids: CASSFDSINEQYF. CDR3 sequence (DNA): TGTGCCAGCAGCTTTGACAGTATAAACGAGCAGTACTTC. The entire variable domain, with the rest obtained from reference TRBV13 and TRBJ2-7, is as follows: AAGVIQSPRHLIKEKRETATLKCYPIPRHDTVYWYQQGPGQDPQFLISFYEKMQSDKGSIPDRFSAQQFSDYHSELNMSSLELGDSALYFCASSFDSINEQYFGPGTRLTVT.

As to this clonotype: Since a far larger clone is one base different, this is likely a read error. The gene calls are TRBV7-3 and TRBJ2-3, with D uncertain. The assigned J gene may be wrong: the sequence end matches TRBJ1-1 better. This CDR3 has 13 amino acids. Germline V gives CDR1 SGHTA, CDR2 FQGTGA. The CDR3, as DNA: TGTGCCAGCAGTCAAATGGGGAGGACTGAAGCTTTCTTT. Translating gives CASSQMGRTEAFF.

The CDR3 here is CASSGRQGNEKLFF. The CDR3 nucleotides read TGCGCCAGCAGCGGCCGACAGGGGAATGAAAAACTGTTTTTT. The rearrangement links TRBV5-1 to TRBJ1-4, with 8 bases matching TRBD1. CDR1 and CDR2 (germline): SGHRS, YFSETQ. Trimming at V came to 4 bases and at J to 5 bases, leaving 4 bases not matched to a gene. The CDR3 contains 14 residues.

There are a few counts of this clonotype. V gene TRBV7-3 combines with J gene TRBJ1-2; a possible D gene is TRBD1 (6 bases). The V end lost 5 bases, the J end lost 3 bases, and 19 bases lay between the germline ends. Germline V lookup: CDR1 SGHTA, CDR2 FQGTGA. There are 16 residues in the CDR3. The CDR3, as DNA: TGTGCCAGCAGCCCCAGGGGTCGGCAAGCTGACTATGGCTACACCTTC. Translation: CASSPRGRQADYGYTF.

This clonotype was detected many times. The CDR3 DNA follows: TGTGCCAGCAGTTCGGGGGCAACCGGCTATGGCTACACCTTC. As protein: CASSSGATGYGYTF. V gene TRBV28 combines with J gene TRBJ1-2; D might be TRBD1 (6 bases). Trimming cost V 4 bases and J 4 bases, with 13 bases left between them. Germline V gene data show CDR1 as MDHEN and CDR2 as SYDVKM. The CDR3 length is 14 residues.

This chain uses TRBV5-1 with TRBJ1-2, with D unclear. The V gene's germline CDR1 is SGHRS and CDR2 YFSETQ. The CDR3 is 15 amino acids. V was trimmed by 2 bases and J by 4 bases, leaving 15 bases between them. The CDR3 region is CASSLGQSRSYGYTF. Here the CDR3 DNA reads TGCGCCAGCAGCTTAGGGCAGTCGAGATCCTATGGCTACACCTTC. Full variable domain (rest looked up from reference TRBV5-1 and TRBJ1-2): KAGVTQTPRYLIKTRGQQVTLSCSPISGHRSVSWYQQTPGQGLQFLFEYFSETQRNKGNFPGRFSGRQFSNSRSEMNVSTLELGDSALYLCASSLGQSRSYGYTFGSGTRLTVV.

This clonotype has more than one count but fewer than ten. The rearrangement uses TRBV28 and TRBJ1-2, with 7 bases matching TRBD1. CDR1 and CDR2 from the germline V gene are MDHEN and SYDVKM. This CDR3 has 14 residues. The ends lost 4 bases at V and 2 bases at J; junction bases unmatched: 4. The CDR3 DNA reads TGTGCCAGCAGTTCGACAGGGAAAAACTATGGCTACACCTTC. Its translation is CASSSTGKNYGYTF.

This clonotype came up a few times. V is TRBV15 and J is TRBJ2-5, with 7 bases that match TRBD1. J was trimmed by 0 bases and V by 3 bases; bases with no gene match: 1. Per the germline V gene, CDR1 is LNHNV and CDR2 is YYDKDF (reference sequence). CDR3 length: 14 amino acids. CDR3: CATSRGQYQETQYF. Here the CDR3 DNA reads TGTGCCACCAGCAGGGGACAGTACCAAGAGACCCAGTACTTC. The full variable domain, its missing parts supplied by reference TRBV15 and TRBJ2-5, is DAMVIQNPRYQVTQFGKPVTLSCSQTLNHNVMYWYQQKSSQAPKLLFHYYDKDFNNEADTPDNFQSRRPNTSFCFLDIRSPGLGDTAMYLCATSRGQYQETQYFGPGTRLLVL.

Note on this clonotype: A much more abundant neighbour one base away suggests this may be a read error. The gene calls are TRBV28 and TRBJ1-1; 8 bases fit TRBD1. The length of the CDR3 is 13 residues. Germline V CDR1 and CDR2: MDHEN, SYDVKM. With V trimmed by 6 bases and J by 3 bases, 3 bases remained unmatched. Written as DNA, the CDR3 is TGTGCCAGCAGATCGGGACAGGACACTGAAGCTTTCTTT. This gives the protein CASRSGQDTEAFF.

This CDR3 is CASSVGSGRGVNTEAFF. The CDR3 DNA is TGTGCCAGCAGCGTAGGTAGTGGCAGGGGAGTGAACACTGAAGCTTTCTTT. The gene calls are TRBV9 and TRBJ1-1; TRBD1 might be the D (6 bases). CDR3 length: 17 residues. With 0 bases removed from V and 0 bases from J, the gap between germline ends came to 15 bases. Per the germline V gene, CDR1 is SGDLS and CDR2 is YYNGEE.

This chain joins TRBV6-1 and TRBJ1-6; D perhaps matches TRBD1 (5 bases). Germline V gene sequence: CDR1 MNHNS, CDR2 SASEGT. V lost 1 base and J lost 10, with 8 bases in between. This CDR3 region has 13 residues. CDR3 protein: CASSEGRGSPLHF. The CDR3 DNA reads as TGTGCCAGCAGTGAAGGGCGGGGCTCACCCCTCCACTTT.

This clonotype was seen many times. The J gene is TRBJ1-5, the V gene TRBV28, with a possible D match to TRBD1 (6 bases). V shed 5 bases and J shed 2 bases, with 16 bases lying between them. CDR3 size: 16 residues. Germline V gene lookup returns CDR1 MDHEN and CDR2 SYDVKM. CDR3 in amino acids: CASSGSLQGGNQPQHF. The CDR3 DNA reads TGTGCCAGCAGTGGATCCTTACAGGGAGGCAATCAGCCCCAGCATTTT.

This clonotype was counted ten times or more. The V and J genes are TRBV2 and TRBJ2-5; D uncertain. This CDR3 has 12 amino acids. Germline CDR1 SNHLY, CDR2 FYNNEI. The V and J ends lost 4 bases and 5 bases respectively, with 8 bases between them. CDR3 bases: TGTGCCAGCAGTGTTCAGCCGGAGACCCAGTACTTC. This gives the protein CASSVQPETQYF.

This clonotype was seen many times. The genes are TRBV28 and TRBJ1-1; 7 bases agree with TRBD1. CDR1 is MDHEN and CDR2 is SYDVKM in the germline V gene. The CDR3 contains 12 residues. Unmatched junction bases numbered 5, after V lost 8 bases and J lost 5 bases. CDR3 amino acids: CASLTGLTEAFF. CDR3 nucleotides: TGTGCCAGCCTGACAGGGCTAACTGAAGCTTTCTTT.

Comment on this clonotype: One base away lies a much larger clone, so this may be a sequencing read error. This chain links TRBV12-3 or TRBV12-4 with TRBJ2-7; a weak D match, TRBD2 (5 bases). This CDR3 contains 15 residues. CDR3 in amino acids: CASSLSRRASYEQCF. The CDR3 DNA reads as TGTGCCAGCAGTTTGAGCCGGCGGGCATCCTACGAGCAGTGCTTC.

This rearrangement joins TRBV7-9 to TRBJ1-2, with unresolved D. The V gene lost 0 bases and the J gene lost 7 bases, with 18 bases spanning the gap. The CDR3 spans 16 residues. CDR1 and CDR2 from the germline V gene are SEHNR and FQNEAQ (reference sequence). This CDR3 is CASSLANKVGPGGYTF. The CDR3, as DNA: TGTGCCAGCAGCTTAGCGAACAAAGTGGGCCCCGGTGGCTACACCTTC.

CDR3 coding DNA: TGTGCCAGCAGTCTCGTGGGGAGCGGGGGGTTCTACGAGCAGTACTTC. Its protein is CASSLVGSGGFYEQYF. The chain combines TRBV6-1 with TRBJ2-7; 9 nucleotides agree with TRBD2. CDR1 is MNHNS, CDR2 SASEGT, per germline. This CDR3 has 16 residues. The ends lost 5 bases at V and 3 bases at J; junction bases unmatched: 11.

This sequence joins TRBV12-3 or TRBV12-4 and TRBJ1-4, with 10 bases fitting TRBD1. With 4 bases clipped from V and 8 bases from J, the junction kept 10 bases outside the gene matches. The CDR3 totals 16 residues. The CDR3 loop reads CASSSGAGTGDEKLFF. As DNA, the CDR3 is TGTGCCAGCAGTTCGGGGGCCGGGACAGGGGACGAAAAACTGTTTTTT.

This clonotype came up many times. CDR3 residues: CASSPSGRAFEQYF. The CDR3 DNA is TGTGCCAGCAGCCCTAGCGGGAGGGCCTTCGAGCAGTACTTC. The rearrangement uses TRBV12-3 or TRBV12-4 and TRBJ2-7; 12 bases agree with TRBD2. The CDR3 is 14 residues long. After removal of 6 bases from V and 6 bases from J, the junction contained 6 bases not matched to a gene.

Only a few counts were recorded for this clonotype. V usage is TRBV18 and J usage is TRBJ2-7; 8 bases align to TRBD2. The CDR3 runs 15 residues. After removal of 0 bases from V and 6 bases from J, the junction contained 7 bases not matched to a gene. Germline CDR1 KGHSH, CDR2 LQKENI. The DNA for the CDR3 is TGTGCCAGCTCACCACCCGGGAGGGCCTTCGTCGAGCAGTACTTC. It translates to CASSPPGRAFVEQYF.

This clonotype was seen only a few times. The chain uses TRBV2 and TRBJ1-6, with no clear D. There are 15 residues in the CDR3. CDR1 and CDR2 from the germline V gene are SNHLY and FYNNEI. The V end was cut by 3 bases, the J end by 4 bases, with 10 bases between. CDR3 nucleotide sequence: TGTGCCAGCAGTGAGGCAGTCCATTATAATTCACCCCTCCACTTT. As protein: CASSEAVHYNSPLHF.

This clonotype occurred a few times. At one end, the junction sequence differs from germline, possibly due to a read error. This rearrangement joins TRBV3-1 to TRBJ1-6; a weak D match, TRBD1 (5 bases). The germline gives CDR1 LGHDT, CDR2 YNNKEL (reference sequence). The CDR3 sequence is 11 residues long. CDR3 sequence reads: CVSSQGATLHF. CDR3 bases: TGTGTCAGCAGCCAAGGGGCCACCCTCCACTTT. Supplemented by reference TRBV3-1 and TRBJ1-6, the full variable domain reads DTAVSQTPKYLVTQMGNDKSIKCEQNLGHDTMYWYKQDSKKFLKIMFSYNNKELIINETVPNRFSPKSPDKAHLNLHINSLELGDSAVYFCVSSQGATLHFGNGTRLTVT.

V gene TRBV11-2 combines with J gene TRBJ2-5; 7 bases line up with TRBD2. Germline values: CDR1 SGHAT, CDR2 FQNNGV. With 5 bases clipped from V and 3 bases from J, the junction kept 9 bases outside the gene matches. The CDR3 extends over 15 amino acids. DNA for the CDR3: TGTGCCAGCAGCCCCCAGCGGGACGAGGAAGAGACCCAGTACTTC. It encodes CASSPQRDEEETQYF.

The rearrangement links TRBV5-4 to TRBJ1-1; perhaps TRBD1 as D (5 bases). CDR1 and CDR2 (germline): SGHNT, YYREEE (reference sequence). This CDR3 comprises 15 residues. V was cut by 4 bases and J by 4 bases, with 17 bases left in between. CDR3 region: CASSPPGLGGTEAFF. CDR3 sequence (DNA): TGTGCCAGCAGCCCCCCAGGCCTTGGGGGCACTGAAGCTTTCTTT.

The chain is built from TRBV16 and TRBJ1-1; no reliable D call. The germline V gene has CDR1 KGHSY and CDR2 FQNENV. The CDR3 runs 14 residues. V was cut by 6 bases and J by 1 base, with 12 bases left in between. CDR3 sequence reads: CASSRGEGNTEAFF. The CDR3 DNA reads TGTGCCAGCAGTAGAGGTGAGGGGAACACTGAAGCTTTCTTT.

This rearrangement joins TRBV9 to TRBJ1-6, with 9 bases fitting TRBD1. V shed 4 bases and J 9 bases; nucleotides not matched to a gene: 8. This CDR3 contains 15 residues. Germline assignment: CDR1 SGDLS and CDR2 YYNGEE. The DNA for the CDR3 is TGTGCCAGCAGCCCGGGACAGGGAAATCGTTCACCCCTCCACTTT. Protein sequence: CASSPGQGNRSPLHF.

This clonotype has more than one count but fewer than ten. The chain recombines TRBV11-2 with TRBJ1-1; D call uncertain. Trimming removed 6 bases from V and 0 bases from J, with 20 bases in between. Germline V gene sequence: CDR1 SGHAT, CDR2 FQNNGV. The CDR3 loop spans 17 amino acids. CDR3 protein: CASSSSRLPAMNTEAFF. The CDR3 region has the DNA TGTGCCAGCAGTTCGTCCCGGCTCCCAGCCATGAACACTGAAGCTTTCTTT.

The chain has TRBV13 and TRBJ1-1; possible D gene TRBD1, 6 bases. V was trimmed by 1 base and J by 4 bases, leaving 13 bases between them. CDR1 PRHDT and CDR2 FYEKMQ come from the germline V gene (reference sequence). The CDR3 totals 15 residues. CDR3: CASSLVPGVTTEAFF. For the CDR3, the DNA is TGTGCCAGCAGCTTAGTGCCAGGGGTGACCACTGAAGCTTTCTTT. Full variable domain (missing parts from reference TRBV13 and TRBJ1-1): AAGVIQSPRHLIKEKRETATLKCYPIPRHDTVYWYQQGPGQDPQFLISFYEKMQSDKGSIPDRFSAQQFSDYHSELNMSSLELGDSALYFCASSLVPGVTTEAFFGQGTRLTVV.